This TCR beta chain was profiled in a study of cytomegalovirus exposure and HLA in healthy donors. Whole-study results and caveats: Subsequent analysis found a tendency for first-cohort TCR clusters to co-occur within the 110 or so validation repertoires. Rare TCR sequences dominated, though some public TCRs recurred in many donors. Some TCR beta chains (over 150 of them) were listed as cytomegalovirus-associated.

This table comes from immunoSEQ multiplex PCR, and its TCRdb copy is limited to in-frame clones, with some not included. The table includes about 160,000 clones, 95% to 96% detected once. While the first cohort had 700 or so subjects, the donors belonged to the separate validation cohort of 100 to 150 subjects. The V and J ends lost 3 bases and 5 bases respectively, with 13 bases between them. Germline V gene data show CDR1 as GTSNPN and CDR2 as SVGIG (reference sequence). The CDR3 length is 14 residues. With respect to this clone: The target antigen is unknown.

The gene calls are TRBV30 and TRBJ2-2; D is perhaps TRBD2 (7 bases). The TCR originated in a woman aged 18 to 35 in good health and CMV-seronegative. The sequenced sample was PBMCs. Here the CDR3 reads CAWRGGALTGELFF. Written as DNA, the CDR3 is TGTGCCTGGAGAGGGGGGGCGCTGACCGGGGAGCTGTTTTTT.